A single sample is the source of the 22 T cell receptor beta chains below, sequenced in a study of graft-versus-host responses after intestinal transplantation. Here immunoSEQ multiplex PCR was the method, and the copy in TCRdb shows in-frame clones only, minus some. The sample consists of nearly 25,000 clones, approximately 40% of them appearing once. The sequenced sample was alloreactive CD4+ T cells from a mixed lymphocyte reaction culture, obtained before intestinal transplant. The subset here: CFSE-low proliferating T cells sorted from roughly six-day pre-transplant mixed lymphocyte reaction (GvH or HvG direction). Receptor source: a human patient who received an intestinal transplant.

The chain combines TRBV30 with TRBJ1-1; weak D call: TRBD1 (5 bases). The CDR3 contains 13 residues. Trimming stripped 2 bases from V and 0 bases from J, with 7 bases between. Germline values: CDR1 GTSNPN, CDR2 SVGIG (reference sequence). The CDR3 loop reads CAWSWTLNTEAFF. The CDR3 bases are TGTGCCTGGAGTTGGACATTGAACACTGAAGCTTTCTTT.

This sequence joins TRBV18 and TRBJ2-1; 8 bases map to TRBD2. Germline V CDR1 and CDR2: KGHSH, LQKENI. CDR3 size: 14 residues. After removal of 6 bases from V and 3 bases from J, the junction contained 4 bases not matched to a gene. CDR3 sequence reads: CASSQTSGYNEQFF. CDR3 coding DNA: TGTGCCAGCTCCCAAACTAGCGGCTACAATGAGCAGTTCTTC.

This clone occurred a few times. This chain joins TRBV2 and TRBJ2-3; D possibly corresponds to TRBD2 (5 bases). This CDR3 has 13 residues. Per the germline V gene, CDR1 is SNHLY and CDR2 is FYNNEI. V was pared by 6 bases and J by 8 bases, with 15 bases between. This CDR3 reads CASRGTRFGTQYF. The CDR3 bases are TGTGCCAGCAGGGGAACTAGGTTCGGTACGCAGTATTTT.

This chain joins TRBV16 and TRBJ2-7; 7 nucleotides line up with TRBD1. Germline V gives CDR1 KGHSY, CDR2 FQNENV. Trimming removed 0 bases from V and 4 bases from J; junction bases left unmatched: 3. The CDR3 extends over 14 amino acids. The CDR3 protein is CASSQSRQGYEQYF. DNA of the CDR3: TGTGCCAGCAGCCAATCCCGACAGGGATACGAGCAGTACTTC.

This chain uses TRBV28 with TRBJ2-5, with 7 bases lining up with TRBD2. The V segment lost 7 bases and the J segment 2 bases; nucleotides outside the gene matches: 19. The CDR3 consists of 18 residues. CDR1 MDHEN and CDR2 SYDVKM come from the germline V gene. In nucleotides, the CDR3 is TGTGCCAGCAAAACCCGGGGAGGGCCTAGCGGACGGCAAGAGACCCAGTACTTC. This encodes CASKTRGGPSGRQETQYF.

This clone was seen ten or more times. The J gene is TRBJ2-2, the V gene TRBV6-1; 7 positions match TRBD1. Looked up from germline, CDR1 is MNHNS and CDR2 is SASEGT. V gave up 1 base and J gave up 6 bases; unmatched junction bases: 5. The CDR3 is made up of 15 amino acids. The CDR3 region has the DNA TGTGCCAGCAGTGAAGACAGGGGAATATCCGGGGAGCTGTTTTTT. It is translated as CASSEDRGISGELFF.

V usage is TRBV25-1 and J usage is TRBJ1-2, with 7 bases lining up with TRBD1. There are 15 residues in the CDR3. Germline CDR1 is MGHDK and CDR2 is SYGVNS. V was clipped by 3 bases and J by 3 bases; unmatched bases: 7. CDR3 nucleotide sequence: TGTGCCAGCAGTGACCTTCACAGGGGAGACTATGGCTACACCTTC. Protein product: CASSDLHRGDYGYTF.

This clone has more than one count but fewer than ten. In DNA, the CDR3 is TGCGCCAGCAGCCAAGGAAGAGGAGGCAATCAGCCCCAGCATTTT. Amino acid sequence: CASSQGRGGNQPQHF. The V gene is TRBV4-3, the J gene TRBJ1-5; no firm D call. The CDR3 has 15 amino acids. Germline V gene data show CDR1 as LGHNA and CDR2 as YSLEER. The germline V and J ends were trimmed by 1 base and 2 bases, with 9 bases remaining between them.

This chain uses TRBV11-2 with TRBJ1-1; unclear D gene. The germline gives CDR1 SGHAT, CDR2 FQNNGV. This CDR3 region has 12 residues. The V end lost 0 bases, the J end lost 8 bases, and 7 bases lay between the germline ends. In nucleotides, the CDR3 is TGTGCCAGCAGCTTAGATATTTTGGAAGCTTTCTTT. Translated: CASSLDILEAFF.

This clone is labeled medium-sized. This chain connects TRBV5-6 to TRBJ2-2, with D perhaps TRBD1 (5 bases). CDR3 length equals 15 residues. V was cut by 0 bases and J by 5 bases, with 11 bases left in between. Germline-derived CDR1 and CDR2 are SGHDT and YYEEEE. CDR3 coding DNA: TGTGCCAGCAGCTTGGCCCCCCAGGGTACCGGGGAGCTGTTTTTT. It codes for CASSLAPQGTGELFF.

This sequence joins TRBV4-2 and TRBJ2-5; 7 bases align to TRBD2. Unmatched junction bases numbered 20, after V lost 2 bases and J lost 5 bases. The V gene's germline CDR1 is LGHNA and CDR2 YNFKEQ. The CDR3 is 19 amino acids. Here the CDR3 reads CASSQSVYRARGVLETQYF. For the CDR3, the DNA is TGTGCCAGCAGCCAATCTGTGTATCGCGCTCGGGGGGTTCTGGAGACCCAGTACTTC.

A few counts support this clone. In DNA form, the CDR3 reads TGTGCCAGCAGCTTACGATTAGCGGGGGGTAATGAGCAGTTCTTC. Its protein product is CASSLRLAGGNEQFF. The chain is built from TRBV7-9 and TRBJ2-1; 10 bases align to TRBD2. After removal of 2 bases from V and 7 bases from J, the junction contained 5 bases not matched to a gene. Germline V gene sequence: CDR1 SEHNR, CDR2 FQNEAQ (reference sequence). The CDR3 totals 15 residues.

This clone was counted only a few times. DNA of the CDR3: TGTGCCAGCAGCTTAAGGACAGGGGGTGCCACTGAAGCTTTCTTT. Translated: CASSLRTGGATEAFF. V gene TRBV7-6 combines with J gene TRBJ1-1, with TRBD1 matching over 10 bases. The junction had 4 bases not matched to a gene; V was cut back by 2 bases and J by 4 bases. The CDR3 is 15 residues long. Germline lookup yields CDR1 SGHVS and CDR2 FNYEAQ.

This sequence joins TRBV19 and TRBJ2-5, with unresolved D. The better agreement between TRBJ2-7 and the DNA end casts doubt on the J call. The CDR3 extends over 15 amino acids. Germline CDR1 and CDR2: LNHDA and SQIVND (reference sequence). DNA for the CDR3: TGTGCCAGTAGCGCTACCGGCTCAGGCCCCTACGAGCAGTACTTC. It codes for CASSATGSGPYEQYF.

CDR3 nucleotide sequence: TGCGCCAGCAGCCAGACAGGGAGGTCCTATGGCTACACCTTC. Translating gives CASSQTGRSYGYTF. The V and J genes are TRBV5-1 and TRBJ1-2; 7 nucleotides line up with TRBD1. Germline CDR1 is SGHRS and CDR2 is YFSETQ. The CDR3 runs to 14 residues. Losses at the gene ends were 4 bases for V and 4 bases for J; bases not matched to a gene: 7.

The J gene is TRBJ1-3, the V gene TRBV11-3; D gene uncertain. The CDR3 consists of 15 residues. Trimming cost V 0 bases and J 4 bases, with 10 bases left between them. Germline assignment: CDR1 SGHNT and CDR2 YENEEA. The CDR3 spells CASSLDLAGGNTIYF. CDR3 DNA: TGTGCCAGCAGCTTAGATCTGGCAGGCGGAAACACCATATATTTT.

This chain connects TRBV7-9 to TRBJ2-5, with D perhaps matching TRBD1 (5 bases). This CDR3 has 15 amino acids. Germline V lookup: CDR1 SEHNR, CDR2 FQNEAQ (reference sequence). Trimming stripped 1 base from V and 4 bases from J, with 13 bases between. CDR3 protein: CASSLGQRIIETQYF. The CDR3, as DNA: TGTGCCAGCAGCTTAGGACAGAGGATCATAGAGACCCAGTACTTC.

This chain joins TRBV9 and TRBJ1-2; no firm D call. This CDR3 region has 13 residues. Germline V gene lookup returns CDR1 SGDLS and CDR2 YYNGEE. Trimming cost V 1 base and J 8 bases, with 12 bases left between them. The CDR3 DNA sequence: TGTGCCAGCAGCGTAACCTGGGCAGGAGGCTACACCTTC. It encodes CASSVTWAGGYTF.

V gene TRBV5-1 combines with J gene TRBJ2-5, with 10 bases identical to TRBD2. V lost 1 base to trimming and J lost 5 bases; unmatched junction nucleotides: 2. Germline V CDR1 and CDR2: SGHRS, YFSETQ. The CDR3 totals 14 residues. DNA of the CDR3: TGCGCCAGCAGCTTGACAGCGGGGGGGGAGACCCAGTACTTC. Its protein is CASSLTAGGETQYF.

In its sample, this clone was seen a few times. The chain uses TRBV20-1 and TRBJ2-1; a weak D match, TRBD1 (5 bases). The germline gives CDR1 DFQATT, CDR2 SNEGSKA (reference sequence). V was shortened by 3 bases and J by 10 bases, with 10 bases between the two germline ends. This CDR3 spans 11 amino acids. CDR3 bases: TGCAGTGCTAGCGGGTACAGGGAGCAGTTCTTC. It is translated as CSASGYREQFF.

J is TRBJ2-3 and V is TRBV5-4, with TRBD2 identical over 13 bases. The junction had 7 bases not matched to a gene; V was cut back by 7 bases and J by 2 bases. CDR1 and CDR2 from the germline V gene are SGHNT and YYREEE (reference sequence). CDR3 length: 16 residues. The CDR3, as DNA: TGTGCCAGCTTCCGGACTAGCGGGAGCTCCACAGATACGCAGTATTTT. This translates into CASFRTSGSSTDTQYF. Looking up the rest from reference TRBV5-4 and TRBJ2-3 gives the full variable domain: ETGVTQSPTHLIKTRGQQVTLRCSSQSGHNTVSWYQQALGQGPQFIFQYYREEENGRGNFPPRFSGLQFPNYSSELNVNALELDDSALYLCASFRTSGSSTDTQYFGPGTRLTVL.

V and J are TRBV7-8 and TRBJ1-2, with TRBD1 identical over 8 bases. CDR1 and CDR2 from the germline V gene are SGHVS and FQNEAQ. The CDR3 covers 15 residues. The ends lost 0 bases at V and 7 bases at J; junction bases unmatched: 7. The CDR3 spells CASSLAQGQVFGYTF. CDR3 coding DNA: TGTGCCAGCAGCTTAGCGCAGGGACAGGTATTTGGCTACACCTTC.